This T cell receptor beta chain was obtained from a study of T cells in Graves' hyperthyroidism and ophthalmopathy. Regions amplified from RNA transcripts were the TCR beta CDR3 regions. In the first-round RT-PCR of the TCR CDR3, the HTBI primer set was used. TCRdb analysed the multiplex PCR reads with MiXCR anew, one entry per CDR3 protein. Among about 770,000 distinct CDR3 sequences listed, over 15% were seen once. The germline CDR1 and CDR2 sequences are DFQATT and SNEGSKA (reference sequence). J gave up 4 bases and V 0 bases, and 9 bases lay outside the gene matches. The CDR3 extends over 16 amino acids. As to this clonotype: Antigen specificity is unknown.

Findings and limits, study-wide: Peripheral blood also featured most of the thyroid clonotypes expanded above 0.001.

The receptor was isolated from a woman in her 50s with Graves' hyperthyroidism that later progressed to Graves' ophthalmopathy. Specimen: blood. V usage is TRBV20-1 and J usage is TRBJ2-3, with TRBD2 identical over 8 bases. DNA of the CDR3: TGCAGTGCTAGAGATCTGAGGGGCGGGGGGCCAGATACGCAGTATTTT. It encodes CSARDLRGGGPDTQYF.